This T cell receptor (beta chain) emerged from a study of T cell repertoires in cytomegalovirus infection. The V and J ends lost 4 bases and 5 bases respectively, with 10 bases between them. CDR1 MNHNS and CDR2 SASEGT come from the germline V gene. This CDR3 is built from 13 residues. One entry per CDR3 protein results from TCRdb running MiXCR on the reads. The repertoire includes nearly 700,000 distinct CDR3 sequences, around a third of them detected once, and 18% sits in the top ten. Notes on this clonotype: The antigen remains undetermined.

Specimen: cultured PBMCs, collected from culture after CMV antigen stimulation. The sequence was collected from a human donor in good health (CMV status not recorded). Some clones in this sample may be carry-over from other donors' samples. V gene TRBV6-1 combines with J gene TRBJ2-3; TRBD1 is a possible D gene (6 bases). The CDR3, as DNA: TGTGCCAGCAGTGGAGGGGGAATAGATACGCAGTATTTT. Amino acids: CASSGGGIDTQYF.